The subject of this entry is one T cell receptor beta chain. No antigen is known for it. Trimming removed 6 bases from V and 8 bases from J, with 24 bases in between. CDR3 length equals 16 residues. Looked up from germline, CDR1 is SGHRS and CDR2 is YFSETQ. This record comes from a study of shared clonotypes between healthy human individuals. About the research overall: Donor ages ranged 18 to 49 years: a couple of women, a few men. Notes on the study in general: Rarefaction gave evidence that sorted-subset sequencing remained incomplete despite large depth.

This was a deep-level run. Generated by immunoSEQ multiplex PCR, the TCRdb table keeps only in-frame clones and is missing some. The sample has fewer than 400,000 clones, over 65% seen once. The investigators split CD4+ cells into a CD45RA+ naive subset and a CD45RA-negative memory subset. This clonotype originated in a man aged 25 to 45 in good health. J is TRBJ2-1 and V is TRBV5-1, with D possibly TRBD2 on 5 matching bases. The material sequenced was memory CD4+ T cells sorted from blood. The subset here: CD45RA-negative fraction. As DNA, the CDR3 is TGCGCCAGCACCTTTCTGTCTAGCACACAAAGGGATGAGCAGTTCTTC. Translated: CASTFLSSTQRDEQFF.